This T cell receptor (beta chain) was sequenced in a study of preoperative IRX-2 immunotherapy in early breast cancer. V gave up 2 bases and J gave up 6 bases, with 9 bases separating them. The CDR3 consists of 13 residues. CDR1 and CDR2 from the germline V gene are SGHVT and SQSDAQ. Profiling relied on immunoSEQ multiplex PCR, and the TCRdb table lists in-frame clones only, not all of them. The sample yields 25,000 to 35,000 clones, approximately 80% seen once. Treatment described: preoperative locoregional IRX-2 cytokine immunotherapy. Patients received preoperative, locoregional IRX-2 cytokine immunotherapy in a phase Ib study.

The genes are TRBV7-4 and TRBJ2-3, with unresolved D. The sequence derives from a human donor with breast cancer. The sample was taken from a patient treated with IRX-2 immunotherapy. CDR3 sequence (DNA): TGTGCCAGCAGCTTAACCGGTAGGGATACGCAGTATTTT. It yields the protein CASSLTGRDTQYF.